The rows below give T cell receptor beta chains drawn from one sample of a study of blood T cell repertoires in COVID-19. Assay used: immunoSEQ multiplex PCR; TCRdb lists only in-frame clones, some missing. The sample yields around 100,000 clones, about four fifths seen once. Sequencing was done on a sample of peripheral blood. Receptors originate from a man aged 35-49 years with active or convalescent COVID-19. The CDR3 runs from the conserved cysteine through the conserved F or W. D genes are given only for firm matches. Some rows mark clone size as missing; the rest say once, few, many or name a class of expanded clone.

.	.	TRBV5-4	TRBJ2-7	CASSPGRQGLGEQYF	TGTGCCAGCAGCCCCGGGAGACAGGGTCTTGGAGAGCAGTACTTC
.	once	TRBV4-3	TRBJ2-3	CASSSRGSRGSTDTQYF	TGCGCCAGCAGCTCCCGAGGGTCCCGCGGTAGCACAGATACGCAGTATTTT
TRBD1	.	TRBV4-1	TRBJ2-5	CASSLDPGTGAETQYF	TGCGCCAGCAGCCTCGATCCCGGGACAGGGGCAGAGACCCAGTACTTC
TRBD1	.	TRBV19	TRBJ1-2	CASTGTGGAGYTF	TGTGCCAGTACCGGGACAGGGGGTGCTGGCTACACCTTC
TRBD1	.	TRBV3-1/TRBV3-2	TRBJ1-2	CASSHRGQGGNYGYTF	TGTGCCAGCAGCCATCGAGGACAGGGGGGGAACTATGGCTACACCTTC
TRBD1	.	TRBV9	TRBJ2-3	CASSVAPTGLADTQYF	TGTGCCAGCAGCGTAGCGCCGACAGGGTTGGCAGATACGCAGTATTTT
TRBD1	.	TRBV15	TRBJ1-1	CATSSQGDTEAFF	TGTGCCACCAGCAGTCAGGGGGACACTGAAGCTTTCTTT
TRBD1	once	TRBV5-1	TRBJ2-1	CASSLAQGTGLGEQFF	TGCGCCAGCAGCTTGGCACAAGGGACAGGGTTGGGTGAGCAGTTCTTC
.	few	TRBV11-1	TRBJ2-7	CASSLALQGGYRYEQYF	TGTGCCAGCAGCTTAGCGCTGCAAGGGGGTTACCGCTACGAGCAGTACTTC
TRBD2	.	TRBV25-1	TRBJ2-1	CASIRGGDYNEQFF	TGTGCCAGCATCCGCGGGGGGGATTACAATGAGCAGTTCTTC
TRBD1	once	TRBV11-2	TRBJ2-2	CASSPLRGQGDTGELFF	TGTGCCAGCAGCCCACTTCGAGGACAGGGCGACACCGGGGAGCTGTTTTTT
TRBD1	many	TRBV27	TRBJ1-6	CASSLQYNRGQSSYNSPLHF	TGTGCCAGCAGTTTGCAATACAACAGGGGCCAGAGCTCCTATAATTCACCCCTCCACTTT
.	many	TRBV4-2	TRBJ1-6	CASSQGAADFSSPLHF	TGTGCCAGCAGCCAAGGGGCGGCGGACTTCAGTTCACCCCTCCACTTT
TRBD2	.	TRBV2	TRBJ2-3	CASTAGISGDTDTQYF	TGTGCCAGCACCGCGGGGATTAGCGGGGACACAGATACGCAGTATTTT
TRBD1	.	TRBV19	TRBJ1-1	CASKTRSGGTEAFF	TGTGCCAGTAAGACCAGATCAGGGGGCACTGAAGCTTTCTTT
TRBD1	.	TRBV27	TRBJ2-7	CASKSWDRGTYEQYF	TGTGCCAGCAAGTCTTGGGACAGAGGCACCTACGAGCAGTACTTC
.	.	TRBV3-1/TRBV3-2	TRBJ2-7	CASSQEAGPYEQYF	TGTGCCAGCAGCCAAGAGGCAGGGCCCTACGAGCAGTACTTC
.	.	TRBV9	TRBJ1-4	CASSTGVTNEKLFF	TGTGCCAGCAGCACGGGGGTGACTAATGAAAAACTGTTTTTT
.	.	TRBV19	TRBJ1-6	CASSIKRLNSPLHF	TGTGCCAGTAGTATTAAACGGTTGAATTCACCCCTCCACTTT
TRBD2	.	TRBV12-3/TRBV12-4	TRBJ2-1	CASNERGDSGQFF	TGTGCCAGCAATGAGCGGGGGGACTCTGGGCAGTTCTTC
.	.	TRBV3-1/TRBV3-2	TRBJ1-3	CASSHPRGSGNTIYF	TGTGCCAGCAGCCACCCGCGGGGGTCTGGAAACACCATATATTTT
.	few	TRBV30	TRBJ1-6	CAWSSVSSYNSPLHF	TGTGCCTGGAGTTCTGTGAGCTCCTATAATTCACCCCTCCACTTT
TRBD1	medium-sized	TRBV4-3	TRBJ1-3	CASSQDLLGTGNLFSGNTIYF	TGCGCCAGCAGCCAAGACCTTCTCGGGACAGGAAACCTTTTCTCTGGAAACACCATATATTTT
TRBD1	.	TRBV6-5	TRBJ2-5	CASIPRGGAGETQYF	TGTGCCAGCATCCCGAGAGGGGGCGCGGGAGAGACCCAGTACTTC
.	.	TRBV19	TRBJ1-6	CASSPGHSSYNSPLHF	TGTGCCAGTAGTCCAGGACATAGCTCCTATAATTCACCCCTCCACTTT
.	once	TRBV19	TRBJ1-1	CASSIPRAPGGTEAFF	TGTGCCAGTAGTATTCCTAGGGCACCCGGGGGCACTGAAGCTTTCTTT
.	.	TRBV11-2	TRBJ2-3	CASSERLSPGTDTQYF	TGTGCCAGCAGCGAGAGACTCTCACCAGGCACAGATACGCAGTATTTT
TRBD1	.	TRBV6-6	TRBJ1-6	CASSWRDRGRIPLHF	TGTGCCAGCAGTTGGCGTGACAGGGGGCGGATACCCCTCCACTTT
TRBD2	.	TRBV6-5	TRBJ2-7	CASRRGLAAEQYF	TGTGCCAGCAGACGCGGACTAGCGGCCGAGCAGTACTTC
.	once	TRBV7-2	TRBJ1-4	CASSLGSIEKLFF	TGTGCCAGCAGCCTCGGTAGTATTGAAAAACTGTTTTTT
TRBD2	.	TRBV7-3	TRBJ2-2	CASSLTSGGIGELFF	TGTGCCAGCAGCCTGACTAGCGGGGGTATCGGGGAGCTGTTTTTT
TRBD1	.	TRBV3-1/TRBV3-2	TRBJ2-4	CASSLYGTGAANIQYF	TGTGCCAGCAGCCTTTACGGTACAGGGGCTGCAAACATTCAGTACTTC
.	.	TRBV6-2/TRBV6-3	TRBJ2-1	CASSYPGALGYNEQFF	TGTGCCAGCAGTTACCCTGGGGCACTCGGCTACAATGAGCAGTTCTTC
TRBD1	.	TRBV2	TRBJ1-2	CASRAVGQGYGYTF	TGTGCCAGCAGAGCCGTAGGACAGGGCTATGGCTACACCTTC
.	.	TRBV7-9	TRBJ1-1	CASSGKAGADAEAFF	TGTGCCAGCAGCGGGAAGGCGGGGGCGGATGCTGAAGCTTTCTTT
.	.	TRBV7-6	TRBJ1-1	CASSLGEGVRNTEAFF	TGTGCCAGCAGCTTAGGGGAGGGGGTCAGGAACACTGAAGCTTTCTTT
TRBD1	.	TRBV5-6	TRBJ2-7	CASSLGQSSYEQYF	TGTGCCAGCAGCCTGGGACAGAGCTCCTACGAGCAGTACTTC
.	.	TRBV7-9	TRBJ2-3	CASREYGSGESLYTDTQYF	TGTGCCAGCAGGGAATATGGTTCAGGGGAATCCCTTTACACAGATACGCAGTATTTT
TRBD1	.	TRBV7-9	TRBJ2-2	CASTGGANTGELFF	TGTGCCAGTACAGGGGGCGCGAACACCGGGGAGCTGTTTTTT
.	once	TRBV9	TRBJ1-3	CASSALQGRNTIYF	TGTGCCAGCAGCGCTTTGCAGGGAAGGAACACCATATATTTT
TRBD1	.	TRBV3-1/TRBV3-2	TRBJ2-7	CASSQDEGQGAFYEQYF	TGTGCCAGCAGCCAAGATGAAGGACAGGGGGCCTTCTACGAGCAGTACTTC
TRBD1	.	TRBV27	TRBJ2-5	CASQDRVNQETQYF	TGTGCCAGCCAAGACAGGGTAAACCAAGAGACCCAGTACTTC